These T cell receptor beta chains were read from a single sample in a study of T cells in Graves' hyperthyroidism and ophthalmopathy. Each CDR3 protein is one row after TCRdb ran MiXCR on the multiplex PCR reads. The table shows about 480,000 distinct CDR3 sequences, with approximately 15% occurring only once. The sample was blood. The receptors shown here come from a woman younger than 30 with Graves' hyperthyroidism. Each CDR3 is given with its conserved first and last residue. The D gene is left open where the match is weak. Not all rows give a size; the values are once, few, many and, for expanded clones, a class.

j_call	d_call	clone_size	v_call	cdr3_aa	cdr3_nt
TRBJ1-1	TRBD1	many	TRBV11-3	CASSLGQGAGSEAFF	TGTGCCAGCAGCTTGGGACAGGGGGCTGGGTCTGAAGCTTTCTTT
TRBJ2-1	TRBD1	many	TRBV9	CASSGAPSGQGRAEQFF	TGTGCCAGCAGCGGAGCCCCCTCGGGACAGGGTCGAGCCGAGCAGTTCTTC
TRBJ1-2	-	many	TRBV11-1	CASSPSAGPLGYTF	TGTGCCAGCAGCCCCTCGGCGGGTCCACTGGGCTACACCTTC
TRBJ2-1	-	many	TRBV5-5	CASSLEVRGTVEQFF	TGTGCCAGCAGCTTGGAGGTCAGGGGTACGGTTGAGCAGTTCTTC
TRBJ1-2	-	-	TRBV5-1	CASSFRLAYGYTF	TGCGCCAGCAGCTTCAGGCTTGCCTATGGCTACACCTTC
TRBJ1-5	-	few	TRBV30	CAWRIPGEPQHF	TGTGCCTGGAGAATCCCGGGGGAGCCCCAGCATTTT
TRBJ1-1	-	many	TRBV6-1	CASRHYTEAFF	TGTGCCAGCAGACACTACACTGAAGCTTTCTTT
TRBJ2-2	TRBD2	few	TRBV3-1	CASSQMRTSGANTGELFF	TGTGCCAGCAGCCAAATGAGGACTAGCGGGGCGAACACCGGGGAGCTGTTTTTT
TRBJ1-1	TRBD1	many	TRBV29-1	CSVAETGKSEAFF	TGCAGCGTGGCGGAGACAGGGAAGTCCGAAGCTTTCTTT
TRBJ2-3	-	many	TRBV12-3/TRBV12-4	CASSSLEGEDTQYF	TGTGCCAGCAGTTCCCTGGAGGGGGAGGATACGCAGTATTTT
TRBJ2-7	-	-	TRBV19	CASSSGTDIYEQYF	TGTGCCAGTAGTAGCGGGACGGATATCTACGAGCAGTACTTC
TRBJ2-7	-	-	TRBV20-1	CSATSTGARPGLGFEQYF	TGCAGTGCTACCTCGACAGGGGCGCGCCCGGGACTAGGTTTCGAGCAGTACTTC
TRBJ1-4	TRBD1	many	TRBV7-9	CASSSRGASNEKLFF	TGTGCCAGCAGCTCCAGGGGGGCGTCTAATGAAAAACTGTTTTTT
TRBJ1-1	-	many	TRBV25-1	CAIKTENTEAFF	TGTGCCATCAAGACCGAGAACACTGAAGCTTTCTTT
TRBJ1-2	-	few	TRBV7-3	CASATESNYGYTF	TGTGCCAGCGCGACAGAATCGAACTATGGCTACACCTTC
TRBJ2-1	TRBD2	-	TRBV10-2	CASTVSGIYNEQFF	TGCGCCAGCACTGTTAGCGGGATCTACAATGAGCAGTTCTTC
TRBJ2-3	TRBD2	many	TRBV27	CATREGEPDTQYF	TGTGCCACACGGGAGGGAGAGCCAGATACGCAGTATTTT
TRBJ1-3	-	few	TRBV5-1	CTSSLEASGNTIYF	TGCACCAGCAGCTTGGAAGCCTCTGGAAACACCATATATTTT
TRBJ2-1	-	many	TRBV11-2	CASSSLQGSYNEQFF	TGTGCCAGCAGCTCCCTGCAGGGTTCCTACAATGAGCAGTTCTTC
TRBJ1-5	-	many	TRBV25-1	CASSESARGRGQPQHF	TGTGCCAGCAGTGAATCGGCCAGGGGAAGGGGCCAGCCCCAGCATTTT
TRBJ2-1	-	-	TRBV27	CASSYPGAHNEQFF	TGTGCCAGCAGTTATCCGGGAGCTCACAATGAGCAGTTCTTC
TRBJ2-7	TRBD2	-	TRBV3-1	CASSRGLAGGREQYF	TGTGCCAGCAGCCGGGGACTAGCGGGAGGGCGTGAGCAGTACTTC
TRBJ2-5	-	many	TRBV11-2	CASSPAQETQYF	TGTGCCAGCAGCCCCGCACAGGAGACCCAGTACTTC
TRBJ1-3	-	many	TRBV6-1	CASSEPRGLANTIYF	TGTGCCAGCAGTGAACCGCGGGGTCTTGCGAACACTATATATTTT
TRBJ1-1	-	many	TRBV15	CATSRERQGRDTEAFF	TGTGCCACCAGCAGAGAGCGGCAGGGAAGGGACACTGAAGCTTTCTTT
TRBJ2-2	-	few	TRBV7-3	CASSWDSNTGELFF	TGTGCCAGCAGCTGGGACTCCAACACCGGGGAGCTGTTTTTT
TRBJ1-2	-	many	TRBV20-1	CSAPSIAGGNYGYTF	TGCAGTGCTCCCTCAATAGCGGGGGGCAACTATGGCTACACCTTC
TRBJ2-7	-	many	TRBV30	CAWSVLDGGRYEQYF	TGTGCCTGGAGTGTATTAGACGGGGGCCGGTACGAGCAGTACTTC
TRBJ2-2	TRBD2	many	TRBV19	CASTMGLAGGRDTGELFF	TGTGCCAGTACCATGGGACTAGCGGGAGGGCGTGACACCGGGGAGCTGTTTTTT
TRBJ2-7	TRBD2	many	TRBV2	CASSDPSGSFHEQYF	TGTGCCAGCAGTGATCCTAGCGGGAGCTTCCACGAGCAGTACTTC
TRBJ2-7	-	-	TRBV12-3/TRBV12-4	CASSLRQGGYEQYF	TGTGCCAGCAGTTTGCGACAGGGAGGCTACGAGCAGTACTTC
TRBJ2-3	-	-	TRBV19	CASSIDGGSSTDTQYF	TGTGCCAGTAGTATAGACGGGGGCTCTAGCACAGATACGCAGTATTTT
TRBJ1-1	TRBD1	many	TRBV7-8	CASIPDRGNTEAFF	TGTGCCAGCATCCCGGACAGGGGGAATACTGAAGCTTTCTTT
TRBJ1-5	-	-	TRBV5-5	CASSLRVTGVSNQPQRF	TGTGCCAGCAGCTTGAGGGTAACGGGGGTTAGCAATCAGCCCCAGCGTTTT
TRBJ2-1	TRBD2	many	TRBV7-9	CASSLGGLAVLDEQFF	TGTGCCAGCAGCTTAGGGGGTCTAGCGGTCCTCGATGAGCAGTTCTTC
TRBJ2-1	TRBD2	many	TRBV12-3/TRBV12-4	CASSSDLGTSGYNEQFF	TGTGCCAGCAGTTCCGACCTCGGGACTAGCGGTTACAATGAGCAGTTCTTC
TRBJ1-1	-	-	TRBV6-2/TRBV6-3	CASSSRNRENTEAFF	TGTGCCAGCAGTTCCAGAAACAGGGAAAACACTGAAGCTTTCTTT
TRBJ1-1	-	-	TRBV7-9	CASSLQGVTEAFF	TGTGCCAGCAGCCTACAAGGGGTTACTGAAGCTTTCTTT
TRBJ1-2	-	few	TRBV19	CASTESRTSYGYTF	TGTGCCAGTACCGAATCTCGGACTTCCTATGGCTACACCTTC
TRBJ1-2	-	once	TRBV19	CASSIGQGWLDGYTF	TGTGCCAGTAGTATAGGGCAGGGGTGGTTAGATGGCTACACCTTC
TRBJ2-5	-	many	TRBV18	CASSRIRETQYF	TGTGCCAGCTCACGGATCCGAGAGACCCAGTACTTC
TRBJ2-3	-	few	TRBV12-3/TRBV12-4	CVSSLAVDTQYF	TGTGTCAGCTCCCTCGCGGTAGATACGCAGTATTTT
TRBJ2-2	TRBD1	many	TRBV6-2/TRBV6-3	CASRPARTGTNGELFF	TGTGCCAGCAGACCAGCCCGGACAGGGACGAACGGGGAGCTGTTTTTT
TRBJ2-1	-	many	TRBV7-2	CASSFSSGTGADNEQFF	TGTGCCAGCAGCTTCTCCTCCGGGACGGGGGCTGACAATGAGCAGTTCTTC
TRBJ1-5	-	-	TRBV6-2/TRBV6-3	CASSYRGPGYNQPQHF	TGTGCCAGCAGTTACCGAGGGCCGGGATATAATCAGCCCCAGCATTTT
TRBJ1-6	-	few	TRBV25-1	CASSEIRGGNSPLHF	TGTGCCAGCAGTGAGATCAGAGGAGGTAATTCACCCCTCCACTTT
TRBJ1-3	-	-	TRBV29-1	CSVLIEGNTIYF	TGCAGCGTCCTGATTGAAGGAAACACCATATATTTT
TRBJ2-7	-	few	TRBV3-1	CASGQGFRARGEQYF	TGTGCCAGCGGCCAAGGTTTTCGGGCGAGGGGCGAGCAGTACTTC
TRBJ1-5	-	many	TRBV10-3	CATQRADPSNQPQHF	TGTGCCACCCAACGGGCAGACCCTAGCAATCAGCCCCAGCATTTT
TRBJ1-4	TRBD1	few	TRBV7-6	CASSPAQGKINEKLFF	TGTGCCAGCAGCCCCGCACAGGGGAAGATTAATGAAAAACTGTTTTTT
TRBJ1-1	-	many	TRBV12-3/TRBV12-4	CASGLGSGRDTEAFF	TGTGCCAGCGGCCTAGGGTCAGGGCGGGACACTGAAGCTTTCTTT
TRBJ1-4	-	many	TRBV6-2/TRBV6-3	CASVTRGPLNEKLFF	TGTGCCAGCGTCACCCGGGGACCGCTTAATGAAAAACTGTTTTTT
TRBJ1-2	-	-	TRBV12-3/TRBV12-4	CASSLADRFDYGYTF	TGTGCCAGCAGTTTAGCCGACAGGTTTGACTATGGCTACACCTTC